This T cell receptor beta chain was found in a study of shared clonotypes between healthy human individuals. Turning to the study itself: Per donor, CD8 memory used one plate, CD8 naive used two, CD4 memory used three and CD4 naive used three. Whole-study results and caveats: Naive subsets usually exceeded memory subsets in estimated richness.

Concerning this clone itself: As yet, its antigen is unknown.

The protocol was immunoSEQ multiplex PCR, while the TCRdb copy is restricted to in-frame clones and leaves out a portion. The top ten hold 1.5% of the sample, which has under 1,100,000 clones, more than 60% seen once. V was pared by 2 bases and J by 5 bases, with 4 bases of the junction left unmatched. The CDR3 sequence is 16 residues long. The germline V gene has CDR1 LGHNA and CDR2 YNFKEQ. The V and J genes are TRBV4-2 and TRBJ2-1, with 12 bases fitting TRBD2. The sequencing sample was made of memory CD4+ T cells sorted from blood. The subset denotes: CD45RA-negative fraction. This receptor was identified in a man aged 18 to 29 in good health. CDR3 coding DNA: TGTGCCAGCAGCCAAATACTAGCGGGGGGCAACAATGAGCAGTTCTTC. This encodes CASSQILAGGNNEQFF.